One and the same sample provided the 15 T cell receptor beta chains below, sequenced in a study of CD4+ T cells in melanoma. TCRdb's copy holds only in-frame clones and misses some; the assay was immunoSEQ multiplex PCR. The sample consists of around 50,000 clones, 89% of them appearing once. Sequencing was performed on peripheral blood. These receptors were taken from a human donor with melanoma.

This clone has only a few counts. V gene TRBV19 combines with J gene TRBJ2-7; 8 positions match TRBD1. CDR1 and CDR2 from the germline V gene are LNHDA and SQIVND (reference sequence). V trimming: 9 bases; J trimming: 1 base; junction bases outside the gene matches: 5. CDR3 length equals 13 residues. The CDR3 DNA sequence: TGTGCCAGCAATAACAGGGGGTCCTACGAGCAGTACTTC. This sequence encodes CASNNRGSYEQYF.

This chain connects TRBV5-4 to TRBJ2-3; TRBD1 agrees at 7 bases. The V segment lost 3 bases and the J segment 6 bases; nucleotides outside the gene matches: 13. The CDR3 length is 16 residues. Per germline, CDR1 SGHNT and CDR2 YYREEE (reference sequence). The CDR3 DNA sequence: TGTGCCAGCAGCTCGACGGACAGGAAAGGGCCGGATACGCAGTATTTT. Protein sequence: CASSSTDRKGPDTQYF.

This clone was found once. This chain links TRBV6-6 with TRBJ1-4, with D tentatively TRBD1 (6 bases). Germline loops: CDR1 MNHNY, CDR2 SVGAGI (reference sequence). V was trimmed by 6 bases and J by 7 bases, leaving 18 bases between them. There are 15 residues in the CDR3. CDR3 DNA: TGTGCCAGCAGGGGGGCAGTTGGCGTCAGTGAAAAACTGTTTTTT. This encodes CASRGAVGVSEKLFF.

The V gene is TRBV9, the J gene TRBJ2-7; perhaps TRBD2 as D (5 bases). This CDR3 region has 11 residues. Germline lookup yields CDR1 SGDLS and CDR2 YYNGEE. Trimming removed 4 bases at V and 5 bases at J, with 7 bases between. CDR3: CASSPGDEQYF. The CDR3 region has the DNA TGTGCCAGCAGCCCCGGGGACGAGCAGTACTTC.

The chain joins TRBV27 to TRBJ2-2; D is ambiguous. The V end was cut by 5 bases, the J end by 4 bases, with 8 bases between. Germline-derived CDR1 and CDR2 are MNHEY and SMNVEV (reference sequence). There are 13 residues in the CDR3. The CDR3 loop reads CASSVMVTGELFF. The CDR3 bases are TGTGCCAGCAGTGTCATGGTCACCGGGGAGCTGTTTTTT.

The chain couples TRBV5-6 to TRBJ1-1, with no clear D. Looked up from germline, CDR1 is SGHDT and CDR2 is YYEEEE. This CDR3 spans 17 amino acids. V dropped 4 bases and J dropped 5 bases, with 24 bases sitting between them. Here the CDR3 reads CASSNCAHSLPGTEAFF. CDR3 DNA: TGTGCCAGCAGCAACTGTGCCCACAGCCTCCCGGGGACTGAAGCTTTCTTT.

V and J are TRBV5-5 and TRBJ2-1; the D is unclear. Germline V gene data show CDR1 as SGHKS and CDR2 as YYEKEE (reference sequence). The CDR3 sequence is 15 residues long. The V end was cut by 0 bases, the J end by 1 base, with 8 bases between. The CDR3 protein is CASSLVGVSYNEQFF. DNA of the CDR3: TGTGCCAGCAGCTTGGTTGGCGTTTCCTACAATGAGCAGTTCTTC.

This chain links TRBV19 with TRBJ2-5; 7 nucleotides match TRBD1. Germline-derived CDR1 and CDR2 are LNHDA and SQIVND (reference sequence). V was clipped by 5 bases and J by 4 bases; unmatched bases: 7. The CDR3 is 14 amino acids. This CDR3 is CASSAPGGRETQYF. The CDR3, as DNA: TGTGCCAGTAGTGCCCCAGGGGGTAGAGAGACCCAGTACTTC.

This sequence joins TRBV27 and TRBJ2-7, with 9 bases identical to TRBD1. Germline V gene sequence: CDR1 MNHEY, CDR2 SMNVEV (reference sequence). Trimming removed 4 bases from V and 2 bases from J; junction bases left unmatched: 3. The CDR3 runs to 14 residues. The CDR3 DNA is TGTGCCAGCAGTTCCGGACAGGGGCCCTACGAGCAGTACTTC. Translated: CASSSGQGPYEQYF.

The chain has TRBV5-4 and TRBJ2-7, with 9 nucleotides matching TRBD2. In germline, CDR1 is SGHNT, CDR2 YYREEE (reference sequence). V lost 4 bases to trimming and J lost 2 bases; unmatched junction nucleotides: 7. The CDR3 is 15 amino acids. The CDR3 loop reads CASSPSGGFTYEQYF. The CDR3 DNA is TGTGCCAGCAGCCCCAGCGGGGGGTTTACCTACGAGCAGTACTTC. The whole variable domain, remainder taken from reference TRBV5-4 and TRBJ2-7, is ETGVTQSPTHLIKTRGQQVTLRCSSQSGHNTVSWYQQALGQGPQFIFQYYREEENGRGNFPPRFSGLQFPNYSSELNVNALELDDSALYLCASSPSGGFTYEQYFGPGTRLTVT.

This chain links TRBV28 with TRBJ2-7; D is possibly TRBD2 (6 bases). The CDR3 is made up of 12 amino acids. V lost 3 bases and J 3 bases, leaving 6 bases between the germline ends. Germline loops: CDR1 MDHEN, CDR2 SYDVKM. The CDR3 nucleotides read TGTGCCAGCAGTTTGGGGGGCTACGAGCAGTACTTC. Amino acid sequence: CASSLGGYEQYF.

This chain connects TRBV4-1 to TRBJ1-1; tentative D call: TRBD1 (6 bases). Deletions cut 0 bases from V and 0 bases from J, with 11 bases between. The CDR3 is 16 amino acids. Germline V gene lookup returns CDR1 MGHRA and CDR2 YSYEKL. The CDR3 nucleotides read TGCGCCAGCAGCCAAGAAATCGGACAGATGAACACTGAAGCTTTCTTT. Its protein is CASSQEIGQMNTEAFF.

The chain recombines TRBV5-4 with TRBJ2-5, with a possible D match to TRBD1 (6 bases). The CDR3 totals 15 residues. The germline V gene has CDR1 SGHNT and CDR2 YYREEE (reference sequence). The V end lost 0 bases, the J end lost 5 bases, and 14 bases lay between the germline ends. CDR3 sequence: CASSLDWGPMETQYF. The CDR3 DNA reads as TGTGCCAGCAGCTTGGATTGGGGGCCGATGGAGACCCAGTACTTC.

The rearrangement links TRBV18 to TRBJ2-5; 7 bases fit TRBD2. V lost 0 bases, J lost 1 base, and 2 bases stayed unmatched. The germline V gene has CDR1 KGHSH and CDR2 LQKENI. The CDR3 sequence is 15 residues long. The CDR3 DNA sequence: TGTGCCAGCTCACCACCGGGGAGGGCCCAAGAGACCCAGTACTTC. Protein sequence: CASSPPGRAQETQYF.

This rearrangement joins TRBV5-1 to TRBJ2-1, with TRBD2 matching over 7 bases. The germline V gene has CDR1 SGHRS and CDR2 YFSETQ. CDR3 length equals 16 residues. Trimming cost V 0 bases and J 2 bases; bases outside gene matches: 5. The CDR3 reads CASSLEGRVPYNEQFF. CDR3 DNA: TGCGCCAGCAGCTTGGAAGGGAGGGTCCCCTACAATGAGCAGTTCTTC.